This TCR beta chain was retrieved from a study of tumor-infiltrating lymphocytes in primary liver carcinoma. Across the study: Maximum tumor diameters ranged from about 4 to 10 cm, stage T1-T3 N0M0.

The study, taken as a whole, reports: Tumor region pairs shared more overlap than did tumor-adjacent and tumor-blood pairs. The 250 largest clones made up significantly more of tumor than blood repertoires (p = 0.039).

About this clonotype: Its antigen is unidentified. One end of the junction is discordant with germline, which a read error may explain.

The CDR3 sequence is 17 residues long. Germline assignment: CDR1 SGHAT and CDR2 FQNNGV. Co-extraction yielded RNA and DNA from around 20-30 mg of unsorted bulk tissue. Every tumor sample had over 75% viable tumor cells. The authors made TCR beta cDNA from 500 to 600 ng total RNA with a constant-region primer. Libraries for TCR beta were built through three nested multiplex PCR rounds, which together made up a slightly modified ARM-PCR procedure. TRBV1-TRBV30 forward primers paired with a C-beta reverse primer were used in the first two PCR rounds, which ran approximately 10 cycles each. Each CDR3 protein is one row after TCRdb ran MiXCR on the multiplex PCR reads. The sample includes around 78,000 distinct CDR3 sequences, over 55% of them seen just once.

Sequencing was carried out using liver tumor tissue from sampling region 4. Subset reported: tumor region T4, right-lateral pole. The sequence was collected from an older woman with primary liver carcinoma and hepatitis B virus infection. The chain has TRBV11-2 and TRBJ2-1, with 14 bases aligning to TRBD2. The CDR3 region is CVSSGRLAGGPGDEQFF. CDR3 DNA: TGTGTCAGCAGCGGGAGACTAGCGGGAGGGCCGGGTGATGAGCAGTTCTTC. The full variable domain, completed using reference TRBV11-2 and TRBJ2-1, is EAGVAQSPRYKIIEKRQSVAFWCNPISGHATLYWYQQILGQGPKLLIQFQNNGVVDDSQLPKDRFSAERLKGVDSTLKIQPAKLEDSAVYLCVSSGRLAGGPGDEQFFGPGTRLTVL.